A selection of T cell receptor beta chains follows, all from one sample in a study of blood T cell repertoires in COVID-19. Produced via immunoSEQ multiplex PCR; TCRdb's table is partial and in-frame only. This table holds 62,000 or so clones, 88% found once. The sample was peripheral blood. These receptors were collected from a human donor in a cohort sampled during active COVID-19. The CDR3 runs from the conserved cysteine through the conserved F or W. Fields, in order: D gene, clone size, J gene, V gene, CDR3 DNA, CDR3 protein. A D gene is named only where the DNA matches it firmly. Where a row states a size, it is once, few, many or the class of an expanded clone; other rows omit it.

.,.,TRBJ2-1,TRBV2,TGTGCCAGCAGGGGCGGGTATGGTGAGCAGTTCTTC,CASRGGYGEQFF
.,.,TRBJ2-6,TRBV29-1,TGCAGCTGCTACTCTGGGGCCAACGTCCTGACTTTC,CSCYSGANVLTF
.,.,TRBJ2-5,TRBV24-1,TGTGCCACCAGTGAGGAGGGACAGTCAAAGGCCCAGTACTTC,CATSEEGQSKAQYF
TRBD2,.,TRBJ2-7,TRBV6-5,TGTGCCAGCCGGGTCGGGGGGACGGGCCAGTACGAGCAGTACTTC,CASRVGGTGQYEQYF
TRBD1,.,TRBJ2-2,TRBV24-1,TGTGCCACCAGTGGCACAGGGGTGACCGGGGAGCTGTTTTTT,CATSGTGVTGELFF
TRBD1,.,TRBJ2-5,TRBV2,TGTGCCAGCAGTTACGGGACAGCCCAAGAGACCCAGTACTTC,CASSYGTAQETQYF
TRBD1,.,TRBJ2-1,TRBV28,TGTGCCAGCAGGATGGACAGGGCGAGCTACAATGAGCAGTTCTTC,CASRMDRASYNEQFF
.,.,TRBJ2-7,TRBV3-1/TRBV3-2,TGTGCCAGCAGCCCAGGCTACGAGCAGTACTTC,CASSPGYEQYF
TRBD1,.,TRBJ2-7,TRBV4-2,TGTGCCAGCAGCCAAGGACAGGGGTACGCCTACGAGCAGTACTTC,CASSQGQGYAYEQYF
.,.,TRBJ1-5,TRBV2,TGTGCCAGCTCAGGGGATAGCAATCAGCCCCAGCATTTT,CASSGDSNQPQHF
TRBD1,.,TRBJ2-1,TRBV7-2,TGTGCCAGCAGAGCTCCAGGGGGCTACAATGAGCAGTTCTTC,CASRAPGGYNEQFF
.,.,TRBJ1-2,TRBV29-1,TGCAGCGTTGAAGGGGTGGGGGCTGACTATGGCTACACCTTC,CSVEGVGADYGYTF
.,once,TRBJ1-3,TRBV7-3,TGTGCCAGCAGCTCCCGCTCTGGAAACACCATATATTTT,CASSSRSGNTIYF
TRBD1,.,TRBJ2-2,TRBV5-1,TGCGCCAGTCAGTTAGGGGACAGGAACACCGGGGAGCTGTTTTTT,CASQLGDRNTGELFF
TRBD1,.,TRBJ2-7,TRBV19,TGTGCCACCACCGGGACAGGGTCCAACGAGCAGTACTTC,CATTGTGSNEQYF
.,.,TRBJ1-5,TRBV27,TGTGCCAGCAGGCCGGCGGCAGCGCCTAATCAGCCCCAGCATTTT,CASRPAAAPNQPQHF
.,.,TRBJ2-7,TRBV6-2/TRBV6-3,TGTGCCAGCAGTTTGCTGAGGAGCTACGAGCAGTACTTC,CASSLLRSYEQYF
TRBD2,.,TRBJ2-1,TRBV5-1,TGCGCCAGCCGAGCGGGAGGCCCCCCCGCAATGATCTTC,CASRAGGPPAMIF
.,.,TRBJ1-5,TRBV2,TGTGCCAGCGTAGGTGGGGGCCTCAATCAGCCCCAGCATTTT,CASVGGGLNQPQHF
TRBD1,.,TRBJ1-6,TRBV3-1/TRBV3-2,TGTGCCAGCTCTACGGACAGGGCTTGGTCACCCCTCCACTTT,CASSTDRAWSPLHF
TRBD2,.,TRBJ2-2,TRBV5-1,TGCGCCAGCAGCCCTGGTAGCGGGAGTCGATCTGGGGAGCTGTTTTTT,CASSPGSGSRSGELFF
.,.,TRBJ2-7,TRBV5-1,TGCGCCAGCAGCTTGGTCGTCAGTCCCTACGAGCAGTACTTC,CASSLVVSPYEQYF
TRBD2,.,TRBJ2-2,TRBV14,TGTGCCAGCAGCCGGACTAGCGGGCTATATAACACCGGGGAGCTGTTTTTT,CASSRTSGLYNTGELFF
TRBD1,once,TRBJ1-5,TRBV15,TGTGCCACCTGGACAGGCCGGGGTCCCAATCAGCCCCAGCATTTT,CATWTGRGPNQPQHF
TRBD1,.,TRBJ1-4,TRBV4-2,TGTGCCAGCAGCAAAGATCCAGGGACAGATGAAAAACTGTTTTTT,CASSKDPGTDEKLFF
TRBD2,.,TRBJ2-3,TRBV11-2,TGTGCCAGCAGCCCGGGACTAGTTCCTACAGATACGCAGTATTTT,CASSPGLVPTDTQYF
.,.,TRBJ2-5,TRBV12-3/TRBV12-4,TGTGCCAGCAGTTCCGGGGGTACCAAGACCCAGTACTTC,CASSSGGTKTQYF
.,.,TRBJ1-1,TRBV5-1,TGCGCCAGCAGCGAGGAACAGGGAATTAGAAGAGTGGAAGCTTTCTTT,CASSEEQGIRRVEAFF
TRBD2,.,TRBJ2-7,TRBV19,TGTGCCAGTAGTATGGCTACAGTAGCGGGGAGCTCCTACGAGCAGTACTTC,CASSMATVAGSSYEQYF
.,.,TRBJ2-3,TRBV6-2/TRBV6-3,TGTGCCAGCAGTTACCCCAGGGCCACAGATACGCAGTATTTT,CASSYPRATDTQYF
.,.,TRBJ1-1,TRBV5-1,TGCGCCAGCAGCTTGGTCCCATTGAACACTGAAGCTTTCTTT,CASSLVPLNTEAFF
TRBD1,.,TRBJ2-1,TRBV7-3,TGTGCCAGCAGCTATGGGACAGGGTACGACAATGAGCAGTTCTTC,CASSYGTGYDNEQFF
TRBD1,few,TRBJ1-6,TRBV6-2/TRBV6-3,TGTGCCAGCAGCCCCCAGGGGGTCAATTCACCCCTCCACTTT,CASSPQGVNSPLHF
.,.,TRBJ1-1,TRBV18,TGTGCCAGCTCACCCGGATCGGGTCGGACTGAAGCTTTCTTT,CASSPGSGRTEAFF
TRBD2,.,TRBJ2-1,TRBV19,TGTGCCAGTAGTCCCCCGGGACTAGCGGGAGAGCTACACTACAATGAGCAGTTCTTC,CASSPPGLAGELHYNEQFF
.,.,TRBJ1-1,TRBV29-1,TGCAGCGTTGGACAGGTGAACACTGAAGCTTTCTTT,CSVGQVNTEAFF
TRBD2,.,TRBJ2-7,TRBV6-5,TGTGCCAGCAGTCTAAAGACTAGCGGGTACGAGCAGTACTTC,CASSLKTSGYEQYF
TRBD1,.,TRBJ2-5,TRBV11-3,TGTGCCAGCAGCCCAGGAGACAGGGTACAAGAGACCCAGTACTTC,CASSPGDRVQETQYF
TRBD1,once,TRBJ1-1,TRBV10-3,TGTGCCATCAGTGACCCGACAGGGTTGAACACTGAAGCTTTCTTT,CAISDPTGLNTEAFF
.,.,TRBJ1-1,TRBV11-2,TGTGCCAGCAGTAGGCGGGGGGGCACTGAAGCTTTCTTT,CASSRRGGTEAFF
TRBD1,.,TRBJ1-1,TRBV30,TGTGCCTGGAGGACAGGGGCCGAGAACACTGAAGCTTTCTTT,CAWRTGAENTEAFF
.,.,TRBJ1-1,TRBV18,TGTGCCAGCTCCTCGGGAACTGAAGCTTTCTTT,CASSSGTEAFF
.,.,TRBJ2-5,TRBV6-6,TGTGCCAGCAGTTACTTACAGGCTGGAGAGACCCAGTACTTC,CASSYLQAGETQYF
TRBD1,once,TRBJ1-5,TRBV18,TGTGCCAGCTCATCCGGGACAGGGATAAACCCAATCAATCAGCCCCAGCATTTT,CASSSGTGINPINQPQHF
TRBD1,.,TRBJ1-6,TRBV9,TGTGCCAGCACCGACAACGGACAGGGGGGTTCACCCCTCCACTTT,CASTDNGQGGSPLHF
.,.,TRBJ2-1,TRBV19,TGTGCCAGTAGTATAGATCCGGCTAGTGGGGCAAATGAGCAGTTCTTC,CASSIDPASGANEQFF